This TCR beta chain was captured in a study of identical twins. CDR1 is WNHNN, CDR2 SYGVQD, per germline (reference sequence). Trimming left V 3 bases short and J 3 bases short, with 14 bases between. CDR3 length equals 15 residues. MiXCR, run by TCRdb on the 5' RACE reads, gives a single entry per CDR3 protein. The sample shows 1,800,000 or so distinct CDR3 sequences, about 32% of them seen only once. The rearrangement links TRBV10-1 to TRBJ1-1; D might be TRBD1 (5 bases). The sequence was collected from a newborn girl in good health. The sequenced sample consisted of cord blood. The chain's CDR3 is CASSDPGVAYTEAFF. CDR3 nucleotides: TGCGCCAGCAGTGATCCGGGGGTGGCCTACACTGAAGCTTTCTTT.